This T cell receptor (beta chain) was observed in a study of Ad26.COV2.S vaccination and SARS-CoV-2 variants. The table came from immunoSEQ multiplex PCR; TCRdb's copy has only in-frame clones and leaves some out. This sample carries more than 150,000 clones, roughly 89% of them seen once, and the ten largest clones take 5% to 6.5%. Comment on this clone: Its antigen is not identified.

Study-level findings and limits: Recipients given vaccine exceeded placebo recipients in spike-specific TCR breadth. Substantial breadth was reported for post-vaccination spike-specific CD8+ and CD4+ T cells. Similar non-spike TCR breadth was seen in vaccine and placebo recipients.

This CDR3 is 10 amino acids long. Germline V gene data show CDR1 as ENHRY and CDR2 as SYGVKD. Between the trimmed V and J ends, which lost 6 bases and 10 bases, there was a span of 9 bases. This sequence joins TRBV10-3 and TRBJ1-2, with D perhaps TRBD1 (5 bases). The sequence was collected from a human donor who had recovered from COVID-19. Source: peripheral blood, taken after recovery from COVID-19. The CDR3, as DNA: TGTGCCATCAGAGGGGAACTCTACACCTTC. Translation gives CAIRGELYTF.